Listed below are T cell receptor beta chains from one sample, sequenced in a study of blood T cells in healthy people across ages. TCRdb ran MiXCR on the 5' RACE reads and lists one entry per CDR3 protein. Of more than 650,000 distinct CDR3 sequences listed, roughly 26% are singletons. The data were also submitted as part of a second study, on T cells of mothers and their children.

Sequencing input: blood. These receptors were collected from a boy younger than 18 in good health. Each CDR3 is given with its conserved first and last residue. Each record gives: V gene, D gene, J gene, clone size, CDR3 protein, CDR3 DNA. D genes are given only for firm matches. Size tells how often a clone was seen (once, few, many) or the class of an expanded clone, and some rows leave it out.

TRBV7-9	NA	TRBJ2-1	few	CASSRHKMGEQFF	TGTGCCAGCAGCCGACATAAGATGGGGGAGCAGTTCTTC
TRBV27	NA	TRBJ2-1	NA	CASSLYSGSSYNEQFF	TGTGCCAGCAGTTTATATTCAGGAAGCTCCTACAATGAGCAGTTCTTC
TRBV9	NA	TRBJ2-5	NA	CASSAHDRTQETQYF	TGTGCCAGCAGCGCACATGACAGAACTCAAGAGACCCAGTACTTC
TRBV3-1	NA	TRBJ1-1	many	CASSPRGGTEAFF	TGTGCCAGCAGTCCCAGAGGGGGCACTGAAGCTTTCTTT
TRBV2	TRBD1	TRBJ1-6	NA	CASSFRGKGNSPLHF	TGTGCCAGCAGTTTCAGGGGGAAGGGTAATTCACCCCTCCACTTT
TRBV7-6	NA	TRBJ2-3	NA	CASSLTPGVYTDTQYF	TGTGCCAGCAGCCTAACTCCAGGGGTTTACACAGATACGCAGTATTTT
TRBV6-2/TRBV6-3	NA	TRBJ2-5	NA	CASSFYVLTGKTQYF	TGTGCCAGCAGCTTTTACGTACTTACCGGGAAGACCCAGTACTTC
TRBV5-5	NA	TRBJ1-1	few	CASSTGQMNTEAFF	TGTGCCAGCAGCACCGGACAGATGAACACTGAAGCTTTCTTT
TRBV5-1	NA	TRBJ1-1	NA	CASSLGVASNTEAFF	TGCGCCAGCAGCTTGGGAGTGGCTTCGAACACTGAAGCTTTCTTT
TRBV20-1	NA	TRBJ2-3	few	CSARAASADTQYF	TGCAGTGCTAGAGCCGCTAGCGCAGATACGCAGTATTTT
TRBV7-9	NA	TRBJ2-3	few	CASSPPEGHGTDTQYF	TGTGCCAGCAGCCCCCCTGAGGGGCATGGCACAGATACGCAGTATTTT
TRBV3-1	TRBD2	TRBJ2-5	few	CASSQEWVAGSEETQYF	TGTGCCAGCAGCCAAGAGTGGGTAGCGGGGTCCGAAGAGACCCAGTACTTC
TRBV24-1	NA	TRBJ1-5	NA	CATGGQRNNNQPQHF	TGTGCCACCGGCGGACAGAGGAATAACAATCAGCCCCAGCATTTT
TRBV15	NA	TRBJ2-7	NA	CATSRDWGPSYEQYF	TGTGCCACCAGCAGAGATTGGGGACCGAGCTACGAGCAGTACTTC
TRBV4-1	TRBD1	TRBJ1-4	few	CASSQGDRVAEKLFF	TGCGCCAGCAGCCAAGGAGACAGGGTCGCTGAAAAACTGTTTTTT
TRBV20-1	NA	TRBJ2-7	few	CSARFHRDLSYEQYF	TGCAGTGCTAGATTCCACCGGGACCTCTCCTACGAGCAGTACTTC
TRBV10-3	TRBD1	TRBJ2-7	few	CAISDRDSGHEQYF	TGTGCCATCAGTGACAGGGACAGCGGCCACGAGCAGTACTTC
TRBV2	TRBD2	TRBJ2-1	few	CASSLRGTGGFF	TGTGCCAGCAGCCTCCGGGGGACGGGGGGGTTCTTC
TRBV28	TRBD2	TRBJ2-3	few	CASSPGTRRADTQYF	TGTGCCAGCAGCCCCGGGACTAGAAGGGCAGATACGCAGTATTTT
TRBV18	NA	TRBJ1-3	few	CASSPEPGLRNTIYF	TGTGCCAGCTCACCGGAGCCAGGCCTTCGGAACACCATATATTTT
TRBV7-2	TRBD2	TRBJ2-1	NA	CASSSSSGDYNEQFF	TGTGCCAGCAGCTCTTCTAGCGGGGACTACAATGAGCAGTTCTTC
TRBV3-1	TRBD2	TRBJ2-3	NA	CASSPSGRGGTDTQYF	TGTGCCAGCAGCCCCTCGGGGCGGGGGGGCACCGATACGCAGTATTTT
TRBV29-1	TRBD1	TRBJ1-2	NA	CSVEGQGSDYGYTF	TGCAGCGTTGAGGGACAGGGAAGCGACTATGGCTACACCTTC
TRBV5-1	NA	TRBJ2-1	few	CASRSRIVSSYNEQFF	TGCGCCAGCAGATCCCGGATAGTTAGCTCCTACAATGAGCAGTTCTTC
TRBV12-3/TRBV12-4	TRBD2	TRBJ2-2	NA	CASSFGGSTGELFF	TGTGCCAGCAGTTTCGGGGGGTCCACCGGGGAGCTGTTTTTT
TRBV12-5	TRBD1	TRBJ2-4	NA	CASGLETGELAKNIQYF	TGTGCTAGTGGTTTGGAGACAGGGGAGTTAGCCAAAAACATTCAGTACTTC
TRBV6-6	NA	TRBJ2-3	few	CASTTSGAWTDTQYF	TGTGCCAGCACCACAAGTGGGGCCTGGACGGATACGCAGTATTTT
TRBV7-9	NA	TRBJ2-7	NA	CASSLASVGGEQYF	TGTGCCAGCAGCTTAGCGTCGGTGGGTGGCGAGCAGTACTTC
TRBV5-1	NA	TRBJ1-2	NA	CASSLAIGGNGYTF	TGCGCCAGCAGCTTGGCCATCGGGGGAAATGGCTACACCTTC
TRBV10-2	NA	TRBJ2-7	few	CASKRQFYEQYF	TGCGCCAGCAAAAGACAGTTCTACGAGCAGTACTTC
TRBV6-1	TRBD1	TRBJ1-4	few	CASSAGTGNSNEKLFF	TGTGCCAGCAGCGCCGGGACAGGGAATTCTAATGAAAAACTGTTTTTT
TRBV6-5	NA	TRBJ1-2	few	CASSDPNYGYTF	TGTGCCAGCAGCGACCCTAACTATGGCTACACCTTC
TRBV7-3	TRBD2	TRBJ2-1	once	CASSPEIAGGRNEQFF	TGTGCCAGCAGCCCCGAAATAGCGGGGGGGCGGAATGAGCAGTTCTTC
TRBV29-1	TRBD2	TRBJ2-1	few	CSVDRGTSGGYNEQFF	TGCAGCGTTGATCGCGGGACTAGCGGGGGTTACAATGAGCAGTTCTTC
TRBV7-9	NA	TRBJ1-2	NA	CASSSAGASGYTF	TGTGCCAGCAGCTCCGCGGGGGCGAGTGGCTACACCTTC
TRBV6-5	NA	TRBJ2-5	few	CATAGVLETQYF	TGTGCCACTGCAGGGGTTTTGGAGACCCAGTACTTC
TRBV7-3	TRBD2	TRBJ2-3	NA	CASSQGLAGGGYYHMDTQYF	TGTGCCAGCAGCCAAGGGCTAGCGGGGGGCGGGTACTACCACATGGATACGCAGTATTTT
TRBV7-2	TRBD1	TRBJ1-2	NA	CASSLGQGRTDYGYTF	TGTGCCAGCAGCTTAGGACAGGGTCGGACTGACTATGGCTACACCTTC
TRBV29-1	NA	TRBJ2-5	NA	CSVPVMAEQETQYF	TGCAGCGTCCCGGTTATGGCAGAGCAAGAGACCCAGTACTTC
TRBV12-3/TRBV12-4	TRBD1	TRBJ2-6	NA	CASGTGLSGANVLTF	TGTGCCAGCGGGACAGGGTTATCTGGGGCCAACGTCCTGACTTTC
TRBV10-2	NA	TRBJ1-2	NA	CASSESRGFGYTF	TGCGCCAGCAGTGAGTCGAGGGGGTTCGGCTACACCTTC
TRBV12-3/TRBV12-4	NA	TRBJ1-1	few	CASSWQGPNTEAFF	TGTGCCAGCAGTTGGCAGGGGCCTAACACTGAAGCTTTCTTT
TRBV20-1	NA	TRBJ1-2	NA	CSASGVYNYGYTF	TGCAGTGCTAGTGGGGTATATAACTATGGCTACACCTTC
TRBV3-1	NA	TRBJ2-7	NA	CASSRWEDAYEQYF	TGTGCCAGCAGCCGGTGGGAGGACGCCTACGAGCAGTACTTC
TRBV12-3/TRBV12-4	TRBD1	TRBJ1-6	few	CASSPRIDREDSPLHF	TGTGCCAGCAGTCCACGAATCGACAGGGAGGATTCACCCCTCCACTTT
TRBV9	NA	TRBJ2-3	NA	CASSVDGTATPEDTQYF	TGTGCCAGCAGCGTAGATGGGACGGCAACCCCTGAGGATACGCAGTATTTT
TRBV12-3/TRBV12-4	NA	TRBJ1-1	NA	CASSWRRQGTEAFF	TGTGCCAGCAGCTGGAGGCGGCAGGGCACTGAAGCTTTCTTT
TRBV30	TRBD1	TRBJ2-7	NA	CAWSDQGDSYEQYF	TGTGCCTGGAGTGATCAGGGGGACTCCTACGAGCAGTACTTC
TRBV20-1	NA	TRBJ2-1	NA	CSARTRGPNPLIYNEQFF	TGCAGTGCTAGGACCCGGGGGCCGAACCCACTAATCTACAATGAGCAGTTCTTC
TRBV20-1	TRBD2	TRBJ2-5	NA	CSASRGLAGYSQETQYF	TGCAGTGCTTCCCGGGGACTAGCGGGGTACTCCCAAGAGACCCAGTACTTC
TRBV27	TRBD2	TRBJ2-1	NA	CASSLGTSLYNEQFF	TGTGCCAGCAGTTTAGGGACTAGCCTTTACAATGAGCAGTTCTTC
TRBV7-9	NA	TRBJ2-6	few	CASSMGFSGANVLTF	TGTGCCAGCAGCATGGGGTTCTCTGGGGCCAACGTCCTGACTTTC
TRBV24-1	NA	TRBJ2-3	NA	CATSSVADTQYF	TGTGCCACCAGTAGTGTCGCAGATACGCAGTATTTT
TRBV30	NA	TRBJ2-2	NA	CAWGRTGELFF	TGTGCCTGGGGACGCACCGGGGAGCTGTTTTTT
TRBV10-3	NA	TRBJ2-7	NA	CAISGGRDTYEQYF	TGTGCCATCAGCGGGGGGCGAGATACCTACGAGCAGTACTTC
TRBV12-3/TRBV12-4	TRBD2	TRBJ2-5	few	CATLPAGGQETQYF	TGTGCTACCCTTCCGGCGGGGGGTCAAGAGACCCAGTACTTC
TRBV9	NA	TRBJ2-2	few	CASSVARANTGELFF	TGTGCCAGCAGCGTAGCCAGGGCGAACACCGGGGAGCTGTTTTTT
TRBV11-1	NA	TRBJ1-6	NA	CASSLSGTSSPLHF	TGTGCCAGCAGCCTATCCGGGACAAGTTCACCCCTCCACTTT
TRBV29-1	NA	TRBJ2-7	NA	CSVDRGTSRVYEQYF	TGCAGCGTTGACCGGGGGACCTCCAGGGTCTACGAGCAGTACTTC